The sequence of this T cell receptor (beta chain) was determined in a study of cytomegalovirus exposure and HLA in healthy donors. Notes on the study in general: One cluster of highly shared sequence variants probably arose as a sequencing artifact.

This clone has only one observation. The antigen is not known. The same CDR3 can be traced to other DNA sequences in this sample. Trimming at V came to 1 base and at J to 3 bases, leaving 2 bases not matched to a gene. The CDR3 length is 14 residues. The germline gives CDR1 SEHNR, CDR2 FQNEAQ (reference sequence). This PCR relied on a set of 60 Vbeta primers and 13 Jbeta primers. Clones were sequenced by immunoSEQ multiplex PCR, and TCRdb holds only the in-frame ones, with some missing. The sample consists of more than 200,000 clones, around 83% of them appearing once. The rearrangement links TRBV7-9 to TRBJ1-2; 7 bases fit TRBD1. The TCR comes from a girl aged 5-17 years in good health and CMV-seronegative. Source material: PBMCs. CDR3: CASSLGQGDYGYTF. The DNA for the CDR3 is TGTGCCAGCAGCTTAGGACAGGGCGACTATGGCTACACCTTC.